The 9 T cell receptor beta chains listed next were all sequenced from one sample in a study of identical twins. TCRdb passed the 5' RACE reads through MiXCR, listing each CDR3 protein once. The data contain 270,000 or so distinct CDR3 sequences, around 8.3% of them singletons. The same data also contributed to another study, on yellow fever vaccine responses in identical twins.

Sequenced: CD8+ T cells sorted from blood. These TCRs come from a woman aged 18-30 years in good health.

There are many counts of this clonotype. The CDR3 spells CAISEAPPGGGGDEQFF. The CDR3 coding sequence is TGTGCCATCAGTGAGGCCCCCCCGGGAGGTGGGGGCGATGAGCAGTTCTTC. The chain employs TRBV10-3 and TRBJ2-1; D possibly corresponds to TRBD2 (7 bases). The CDR3 contains 17 residues. Looked up from germline, CDR1 is ENHRY and CDR2 is SYGVKD. Trimming cost V 2 bases and J 8 bases, with 22 bases left between them.

This clonotype was counted at least ten times. The V and J genes are TRBV7-2 and TRBJ2-1; D unresolved. This CDR3 comprises 13 residues. The germline gives CDR1 SGHTA, CDR2 FQGNSA. Trimming took off 2 bases at V and 9 bases at J, with 11 bases between the two ends. Written as DNA, the CDR3 is TGTGCCAGCAGCTTAATCCTCACCCCTGAGCAGTTCTTC. This encodes CASSLILTPEQFF.

This clonotype has just a few counts. The chain joins TRBV20-1 to TRBJ2-7; tentatively, D is TRBD1 or TRBD2 (5 bases each). CDR3 size: 13 residues. CDR1 is DFQATT, CDR2 SNEGSKA, per germline (reference sequence). The V end lost 5 bases, the J end lost 3 bases, and 14 bases lay between the germline ends. CDR3 sequence: CSARRGRFYEQYF. The CDR3 DNA is TGCAGTGCTCGAAGGGGACGATTCTACGAGCAGTACTTC.

Only a few counts were recorded for this clonotype. The chain couples TRBV20-1 to TRBJ2-3; D unclear. This CDR3 comprises 17 residues. From germline, CDR1 is DFQATT and CDR2 SNEGSKA (reference sequence). Trimming removed 1 base from V and 2 bases from J, with 19 bases in between. The CDR3 coding sequence is TGCAGTGCTAGAGGGAAGATAATGATAATATCCACAGATACGCAGTATTTT. Translated, it gives CSARGKIMIISTDTQYF.

As for this clonotype: No conserved phenylalanine or tryptophan ends this CDR3, so it is likely a read error. V usage is TRBV5-3 and J usage is TRBJ2-2; D is perhaps TRBD1 or TRBD2 (5 bases each). TRBV5-3 is sorted into the ORF group, with uncertain function. The CDR3 covers 14 residues. V dropped 9 bases and J dropped 14 bases, with 26 bases sitting between them. The CDR3 is CAIGPGGLPGALFC. The DNA for the CDR3 is TGTGCCATCGGCCCTGGTGGGCTCCCCGGGGCACTGTTTTGT.

This clonotype was seen many times. The V and J genes are TRBV6-1 and TRBJ2-3; 8 nucleotides line up with TRBD2. The V segment lost 6 bases and the J segment 5 bases; nucleotides outside the gene matches: 13. Germline V gene lookup returns CDR1 MNHNS and CDR2 SASEGT. This CDR3 region has 16 residues. The CDR3 nucleotides read TGTGCCAGCAGCCTTTATAGCGGGACAATCGGAGATACGCAGTATTTT. The encoded protein is CASSLYSGTIGDTQYF.

This clonotype appeared a few times. The chain employs TRBV2 and TRBJ2-3, with TRBD1 identical over 12 bases. Trimming removed 6 bases from V and 10 bases from J; junction bases left unmatched: 8. Germline assignment: CDR1 SNHLY and CDR2 FYNNEI. The CDR3 extends over 14 amino acids. The CDR3 DNA sequence: TGTGCCAGCAGCTCCGGGACAGGGGGCGATGCGCAGTATTTT. Its translation: CASSSGTGGDAQYF.

The chain is built from TRBV7-2 and TRBJ2-1; TRBD2 aligns across 8 bases. V gave up 7 bases and J gave up 0 bases; unmatched junction bases: 5. The CDR3 is made up of 15 amino acids. Germline CDR1 and CDR2: SGHTA and FQGNSA. In nucleotides, the CDR3 is TGTGCCAGCAAGTCGGGGGGGTCCTCCTACAATGAGCAGTTCTTC. It translates to CASKSGGSSYNEQFF.

This chain links TRBV5-4 with TRBJ1-1; D call uncertain. Trimming shortened V by 1 base and J by 1 base, and 11 bases separated the two germline ends. CDR1 SGHNT and CDR2 YYREEE come from the germline V gene (reference sequence). The CDR3 sequence is 15 residues long. The CDR3 nucleotides are TGTGCCAGCAGCTTGTGGGATAAGGGGAACACTGAAGCTTTCTTT. Translation gives CASSLWDKGNTEAFF. Filled out from reference TRBV5-4 and TRBJ1-1, the complete variable domain reads ETGVTQSPTHLIKTRGQQVTLRCSSQSGHNTVSWYQQALGQGPQFIFQYYREEENGRGNFPPRFSGLQFPNYSSELNVNALELDDSALYLCASSLWDKGNTEAFFGQGTRLTVV.